The 25 T cell receptor beta chains below were found in one sample sequenced in a study of blood T cell repertoires in COVID-19 (dated by TCRdb to between 2020 and 2021). Library method: the immunoSEQ multiplex PCR assay. Sourced from immuneACCESS, this table was stored by TCRdb with only in-frame sequences that have V and J called. A share of the clones is absent; for the studies checked, an unresolved V gene accounts for under half, and the remainder has no known explanation. The sample has fewer than 450,000 clones on record, under 95% of them singletons. Under 3.5% of the sample is taken by the ten largest. Sequencing was carried out using peripheral blood. Receptors were obtained from a woman aged 18-29 years who had recovered from COVID-19.

The chain links TRBV7-9 to TRBJ1-2; unclear D gene. V shed 5 bases and J shed 3 bases, with 7 bases lying between them. This CDR3 region has 12 residues. Looked up from germline, CDR1 is SEHNR and CDR2 is FQNEAQ (reference sequence). CDR3 loop: CASSPVDYGYTF. CDR3 coding DNA: TGTGCCAGCAGCCCAGTCGACTATGGCTACACCTTC.

V gene TRBV6-2 or TRBV6-3 combines with J gene TRBJ1-5, with D unresolved. The CDR3 is 15 residues long. Germline V lookup: CDR1 MNHEY, CDR2 SVGEGT. V was shortened by 2 bases and J by 1 base, with 9 bases between the two germline ends. CDR3 loop: CASSYEVSSNQPQHF. The CDR3 bases are TGTGCCAGCAGTTACGAGGTCAGCAGCAATCAGCCCCAGCATTTT.

V and J are TRBV24-1 and TRBJ1-5, with D maybe TRBD1 (6 bases). Germline assignment: CDR1 KGHDR and CDR2 SFDVKD. V lost 9 bases, J lost 6 bases, and 11 bases lay in between. This CDR3 has 12 amino acids. The CDR3 DNA follows: TGTGCCACCTCCAGGGGTGGTCAGCCCCAGCATTTT. Translating it yields CATSRGGQPQHF.

The rearrangement joins TRBV27 to TRBJ1-2, with 8 bases fitting TRBD1. The CDR3 is 15 amino acids. Per germline, CDR1 MNHEY and CDR2 SMNVEV (reference sequence). V lost 3 bases and J lost 1; bases outside the gene matches: 4. DNA of the CDR3: TGTGCCAGCAGTTTGACGGGACAGGATAACTATGGCTACACCTTC. It encodes CASSLTGQDNYGYTF.

The sample holds one count of this clone. This chain joins TRBV5-6 and TRBJ2-5; 9 nucleotides match TRBD1. V lost 4 bases to trimming and J lost 4 bases; unmatched junction nucleotides: 14. CDR3 size: 17 residues. Germline CDR1 reads SGHDT; CDR2 reads YYEEEE. CDR3 protein: CASSTDRGTKVGETQYF. The CDR3 DNA follows: TGTGCCAGCAGCACCGACAGGGGGACTAAGGTTGGAGAGACCCAGTACTTC.

V usage is TRBV24-1 and J usage is TRBJ2-3; D may be TRBD1 (5 bases). Germline V gene lookup returns CDR1 KGHDR and CDR2 SFDVKD. Trimming took off 3 bases at V and 0 bases at J, with 12 bases between the two ends. This CDR3 comprises 16 residues. The CDR3 is CATSDQKGYSTDTQYF. In DNA form, the CDR3 reads TGTGCCACCAGTGATCAGAAGGGGTATAGCACAGATACGCAGTATTTT.

The J gene is TRBJ2-2, the V gene TRBV21-1; the listed D gene, TRBD2, was not tested against the DNA. TRBV21-1 is described as a pseudogene. This CDR3 is built from 17 residues. The CDR3 loop is CASSKARLAGRTGELFF. As DNA, the CDR3 is TGTGCCAGCAGCAAAGCCAGACTAGCGGGACGGACCGGGGAGCTGTTTTTT.

CDR3 coding DNA: TGTGCCAGCAGCCCGAATACAGGGGACGAAAAACTGTTTTTT. It codes for CASSPNTGDEKLFF. This chain links TRBV7-9 with TRBJ1-4; 7 nucleotides agree with TRBD1. The CDR3 is 14 residues long. Germline V gene lookup returns CDR1 SEHNR and CDR2 FQNEAQ (reference sequence). J lost 8 bases, V lost 5 bases, and 8 bases had no gene match.

V gene TRBV7-9 combines with J gene TRBJ2-1; 7 nucleotides match TRBD2. V gave up 3 bases and J gave up 10 bases; unmatched junction bases: 6. The CDR3 extends over 13 amino acids. The V gene's germline CDR1 is SEHNR and CDR2 FQNEAQ (reference sequence). CDR3 sequence: CASSFTSVQEQFF. As DNA, the CDR3 is TGTGCCAGCAGCTTCACTAGCGTACAAGAGCAGTTCTTC.

This clone was recorded once. The gene calls are TRBV7-9 and TRBJ1-2; a possible D gene is TRBD1 (5 bases). With 3 bases removed from V and 8 bases from J, the gap between germline ends came to 16 bases. This CDR3 comprises 14 residues. Germline CDR1 and CDR2: SEHNR and FQNEAQ (reference sequence). The DNA for the CDR3 is TGTGCCAGCAGCTTCGATACCCAGGGTAGCGGCTACACCTTC. Translating it yields CASSFDTQGSGYTF.

The chain carries TRBV3-1 (or the pseudogene TRBV3-2) and TRBJ1-2, with TRBD1 identical over 8 bases. This CDR3 has 16 amino acids. Germline trimming cut 2 bases from V and 7 bases from J; bases unmatched to any gene: 12. Germline assignment: CDR1 LGHDT and CDR2 YNNKEL (reference sequence). This CDR3 reads CASSQWDRLLGRGYTF. The CDR3 DNA reads TGTGCCAGCAGCCAATGGGACAGGCTGTTAGGTCGTGGCTACACCTTC.

The chain recombines TRBV18 with TRBJ1-2; unclear D gene. The CDR3 is 16 residues long. The germline V gene encodes CDR1 KGHSH and CDR2 LQKENI. Trimming left V 5 bases short and J 5 bases short, with 21 bases between. This chain's CDR3 is CASSTPSIRVKYGYTF. DNA of the CDR3: TGTGCCAGCTCAACGCCTTCAATCCGGGTGAAATATGGCTACACCTTC.

The genes are TRBV4-1 and TRBJ2-5; the D gene is possibly TRBD2 (6 bases). Germline CDR1 is MGHRA and CDR2 is YSYEKL. The germline V and J ends were trimmed by 1 base and 4 bases, with 13 bases remaining between them. The CDR3 contains 15 residues. The CDR3 loop is CASSQGPGLRETQYF. CDR3 DNA: TGCGCCAGCAGCCAAGGTCCGGGACTCAGAGAGACCCAGTACTTC.

This clone came up once. The gene calls are TRBV12-5 and TRBJ2-1, with 10 bases matching TRBD2. Germline CDR1 reads LGHNT; CDR2 reads FRNRAP. The trim removed 1 base at V and 3 bases at J, leaving 3 bases unmatched. The CDR3 loop spans 16 amino acids. CDR3 loop: CASGLGTSGFYNEQFF. Here the CDR3 DNA reads TGTGCTAGTGGTTTGGGGACTAGCGGCTTCTACAATGAGCAGTTCTTC.

The chain recombines TRBV30 with TRBJ1-6, with D possibly TRBD1 on 5 matching bases. Trimming cost V 0 bases and J 6 bases, with 6 bases left between them. CDR3 size: 13 residues. Germline V lookup: CDR1 GTSNPN, CDR2 SVGIG (reference sequence). The CDR3 sequence is CAWSVGGNSPLHF. CDR3 in DNA: TGTGCCTGGAGTGTGGGGGGTAATTCACCCCTCCACTTT.

Details on this clone: The germline gene is not matched at one end of the junction; a read error may be the cause. In nucleotides, the CDR3 is TGTGCCAGCAGTTTAGCGGGAGCCAATAACAATGAGCAGTTCTTC. Residues: CASSLAGANNNEQFF. The rearrangement links TRBV7-2 to TRBJ2-1, with 9 bases matching TRBD2. The V gene's germline CDR1 is SGHTA and CDR2 FQGNSA. This CDR3 comprises 15 residues.

The chain couples TRBV5-6 to TRBJ2-2; D is uncertain. This CDR3 contains 15 residues. V was shortened by 5 bases and J by 1 base, with 12 bases between the two germline ends. The germline V gene has CDR1 SGHDT and CDR2 YYEEEE. DNA of the CDR3: TGTGCCAGCAGGATGGGCCTACAGAACACCGGGGAGCTGTTTTTT. Amino acid sequence: CASRMGLQNTGELFF.

The V gene is TRBV7-9, the J gene TRBJ2-5; D might be TRBD1 (7 bases). The CDR3 has 16 amino acids. Germline loops: CDR1 SEHNR, CDR2 FQNEAQ (reference sequence). V was pared by 4 bases and J by 5 bases, with 20 bases between. The CDR3 loop reads CASSSVLDRAGETQYF. CDR3 DNA: TGTGCCAGCAGCTCTGTTCTTGACAGGGCGGGGGAGACCCAGTACTTC.

The chain uses TRBV4-3 and TRBJ2-5, with 7 bases matching TRBD1. Losses at the gene ends were 4 bases for V and 0 bases for J; bases not matched to a gene: 5. The V gene's germline CDR1 is LGHNA and CDR2 YSLEER. The CDR3 is made up of 15 amino acids. The CDR3 DNA sequence: TGCGCCAGCAGCCGGGGTACAGGGGACCAAGAGACCCAGTACTTC. Translation: CASSRGTGDQETQYF.

The chain joins TRBV2 to TRBJ2-1; D call uncertain. Trimming took 6 bases from V and 0 from J, leaving 12 bases between them. The CDR3 has 15 amino acids. The germline gives CDR1 SNHLY, CDR2 FYNNEI. DNA for the CDR3: TGTGCCAGCAGCGCCTCCTTCGGCTCCTACAATGAGCAGTTCTTC. This sequence encodes CASSASFGSYNEQFF. Combining the CDR3 with reference TRBV2 and TRBJ2-1 gives the whole variable domain EPEVTQTPSHQVTQMGQEVILRCVPISNHLYFYWYRQILGQKVEFLVSFYNNEISEKSEIFDDQFSVERPDGSNFTLKIRSTKLEDSAMYFCASSASFGSYNEQFFGPGTRLTVL.

The chain employs TRBV11-2 and TRBJ1-6; D remains unclear. CDR1 is SGHAT and CDR2 is FQNNGV in the germline V gene. The CDR3 length is 14 residues. Deletions cut 7 bases from V and 0 bases from J, with 7 bases between. DNA of the CDR3: TGTGCCAGCACGGAGAGCTCCTATAATTCACCCCTCCACTTT. Its protein is CASTESSYNSPLHF.

The gene calls are TRBV7-6 and TRBJ2-5; the match to TRBD1 covers 7 bases. Looked up from germline, CDR1 is SGHVS and CDR2 is FNYEAQ. The CDR3 is 16 residues long. V was pared by 2 bases and J by 6 bases, with 12 bases of the junction left unmatched. The CDR3 protein is CASSLRVGGAKQTQYF. The CDR3 bases are TGTGCCAGCAGCTTAAGAGTAGGGGGCGCGAAACAGACCCAGTACTTC.

The rearrangement uses TRBV7-2 and TRBJ2-7; no clear D. Between the trimmed V and J ends, which lost 2 bases and 0 bases, there was a span of 5 bases. CDR1 and CDR2 (germline): SGHTA, FQGNSA. CDR3 length: 13 residues. The DNA for the CDR3 is TGTGCCAGCAGCTTATTAGCCTCCTACGAGCAGTACGTC. It is translated as CASSLLASYEQYV.

The chain carries TRBV6-5 and TRBJ2-3; no reliable D call. Germline V lookup: CDR1 MNHEY, CDR2 SVGAGI. The CDR3 is 13 residues long. V was shortened by 11 bases and J by 4 bases, with 16 bases between the two germline ends. The CDR3 DNA reads TGTGCCCTTTCATTGGTGCGCGCAGATACGCAGTATTTT. It translates to CALSLVRADTQYF.

The rearrangement joins TRBV14 to TRBJ2-7; TRBD1 might be the D (6 bases). Germline loops: CDR1 SGHDN, CDR2 FVKESK. The germline V and J ends were trimmed by 4 bases and 1 base, with 17 bases remaining between them. The CDR3 length is 16 residues. The CDR3 sequence: CASSRATGMGSYEQYV. The CDR3 DNA reads as TGTGCCAGCAGCCGTGCGACAGGTATGGGGTCCTACGAGCAGTACGTC.